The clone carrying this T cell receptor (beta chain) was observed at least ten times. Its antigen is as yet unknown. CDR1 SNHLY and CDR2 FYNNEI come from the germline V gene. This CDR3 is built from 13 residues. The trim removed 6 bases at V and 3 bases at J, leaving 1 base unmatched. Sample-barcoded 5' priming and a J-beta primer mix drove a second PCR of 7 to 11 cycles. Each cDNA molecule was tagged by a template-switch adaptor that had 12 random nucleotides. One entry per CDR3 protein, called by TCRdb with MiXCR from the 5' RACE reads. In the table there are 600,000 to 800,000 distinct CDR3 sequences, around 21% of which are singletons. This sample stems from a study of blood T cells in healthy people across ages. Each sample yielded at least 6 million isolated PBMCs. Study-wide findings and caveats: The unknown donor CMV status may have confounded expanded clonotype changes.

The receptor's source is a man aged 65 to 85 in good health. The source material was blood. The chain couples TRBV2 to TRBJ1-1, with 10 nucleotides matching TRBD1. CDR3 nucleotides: TGTGCCAGCAGCGGACAGGGGGACACTGAAGCTTTCTTT. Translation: CASSGQGDTEAFF.